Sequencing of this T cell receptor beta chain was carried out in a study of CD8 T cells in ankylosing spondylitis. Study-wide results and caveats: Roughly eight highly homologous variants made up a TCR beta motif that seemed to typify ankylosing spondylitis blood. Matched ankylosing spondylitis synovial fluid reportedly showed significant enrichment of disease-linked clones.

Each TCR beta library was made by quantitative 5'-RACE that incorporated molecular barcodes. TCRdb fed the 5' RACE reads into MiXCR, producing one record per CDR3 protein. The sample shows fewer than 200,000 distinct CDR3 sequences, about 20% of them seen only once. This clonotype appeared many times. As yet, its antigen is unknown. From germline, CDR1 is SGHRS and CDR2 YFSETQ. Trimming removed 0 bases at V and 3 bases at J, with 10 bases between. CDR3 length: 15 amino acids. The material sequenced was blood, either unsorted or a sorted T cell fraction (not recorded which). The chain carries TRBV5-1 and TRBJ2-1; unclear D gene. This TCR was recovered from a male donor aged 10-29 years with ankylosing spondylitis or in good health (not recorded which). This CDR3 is CASSLGNLNYNEQFF. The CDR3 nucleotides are TGCGCCAGCAGCTTGGGCAACCTAAACTACAATGAGCAGTTCTTC.